The source of this T cell receptor beta chain is a study of regulatory T cells in long-lasting Graves disease. Study context: Over 5 years of antithyroid drugs plus positive TSH receptor antibodies defined persistent Graves' disease.

The time point denotes: persistent/refractory GD, antithyroid drugs over 5 years with positive TRAb. Extracted PBMC RNA gave rise to the TCR library. The authors built TCR beta libraries using iRepertoire HTBI primers and Arm-PCR of CDR3 regions. TCRdb used MiXCR to reprocess the multiplex PCR reads, holding one entry per CDR3 protein. The data show approximately 360,000 distinct CDR3 sequences, with roughly 20% seen just once and under 35% held by the top ten. The CDR3 totals 13 residues. The V and J ends lost 7 bases and 6 bases respectively, with 11 bases between them. The germline gives CDR1 KGHDR, CDR2 SFDVKD.

Sequencing used peripheral blood mononuclear cells (PBMCs), obtained when the disease was refractory, from a patient treated with antithyroid drugs. This chain links TRBV24-1 with TRBJ2-2; possible D gene TRBD1, 5 bases. The sequence derives from a woman aged 35 to 49 with Graves disease. CDR3 DNA sequence: TGTGCCACCAGAACCAGGGTTCCCGGGGAGCTGTTTTTT. As protein: CATRTRVPGELFF.